This section outlines one TCR beta chain sequence together with its context. Its antigen is unidentified. Given a much more abundant clone one base away, this may be a read error. Libraries were prepared by immunoSEQ multiplex PCR; TCRdb keeps only in-frame clonotypes and omits some of them. This table holds 30,000 to 40,000 clones, about 92% found once. The sample belongs to a study of OX40 agonist ivuxolimab in advanced cancers. Whole-study context: Among those enrolled, mean age was around 55 years (range about 23 to 90) and 82.7% were male.

Study outcomes and limitations: Low normalized clonal expansion also occurred in some nonresponding patients.

This CDR3 has 13 amino acids. V was trimmed by 0 bases and J by 0 bases, leaving 3 bases between them. Germline V gives CDR1 SGHKS, CDR2 YYEKEE (reference sequence). This TCR derives from an adult with an advanced solid tumor such as melanoma, head and neck, liver or kidney cancer. This chain joins TRBV5-5 and TRBJ1-1; D uncertain. The sample was CD4+ or CD8+ T cells sorted from blood, taken in a trial of the OX40 agonist ivuxolimab. CDR3: CASSLVVNTEAFF. The CDR3 DNA follows: TGTGCCAGCAGCTTGGTGGTGAACACTGAAGCTTTCTTT. The whole variable domain, remainder taken from reference TRBV5-5 and TRBJ1-1, is DAGVTQSPTHLIKTRGQQVTLRCSPISGHKSVSWYQQVLGQGPQFIFQYYEKEERGRGNFPDRFSARQFPNYSSELNVNALLLGDSALYLCASSLVVNTEAFFGQGTRLTVV.